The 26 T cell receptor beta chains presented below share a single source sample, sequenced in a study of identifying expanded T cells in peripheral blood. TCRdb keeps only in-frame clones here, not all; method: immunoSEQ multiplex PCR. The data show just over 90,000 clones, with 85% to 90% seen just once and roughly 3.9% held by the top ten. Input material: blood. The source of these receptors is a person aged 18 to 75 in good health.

The CDR3 here is CASSLEDFVNQPQHF. CDR3 DNA sequence: TGTGCCAGCAGTTTAGAGGACTTTGTCAATCAGCCCCAGCATTTT. The rearrangement links TRBV28 to TRBJ1-5; D ambiguous. CDR1 is MDHEN, CDR2 SYDVKM, per germline. This CDR3 is 15 amino acids long. V lost 2 bases to trimming and J lost 3 bases, with 11 bases between them.

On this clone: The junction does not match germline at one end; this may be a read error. CDR3 sequence reads: CASSEGPGGWGYTF. CDR3 sequence (DNA): TGTGCCAGCAGCGAAGGGCCAGGGGGCTGGGGCTACACCTTC. The rearrangement joins TRBV2 to TRBJ1-2, with 8 bases matching TRBD1. Per germline, CDR1 SNHLY and CDR2 FYNNEI. CDR3 length equals 14 residues.

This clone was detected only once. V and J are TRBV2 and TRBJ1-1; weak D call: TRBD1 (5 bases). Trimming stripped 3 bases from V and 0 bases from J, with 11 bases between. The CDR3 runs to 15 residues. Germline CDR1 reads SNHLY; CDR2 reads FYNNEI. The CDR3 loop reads CASSDAAGLNTEAFF. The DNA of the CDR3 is TGTGCCAGCAGTGATGCGGCAGGGTTGAACACTGAAGCTTTCTTT. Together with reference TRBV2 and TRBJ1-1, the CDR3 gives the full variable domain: EPEVTQTPSHQVTQMGQEVILRCVPISNHLYFYWYRQILGQKVEFLVSFYNNEISEKSEIFDDQFSVERPDGSNFTLKIRSTKLEDSAMYFCASSDAAGLNTEAFFGQGTRLTVV.

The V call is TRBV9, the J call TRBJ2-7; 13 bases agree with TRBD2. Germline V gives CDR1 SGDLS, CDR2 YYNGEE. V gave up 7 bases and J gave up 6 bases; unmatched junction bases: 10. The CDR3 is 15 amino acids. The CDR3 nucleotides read TGTGCCAGCGGGAGGACTAGCGGGGGCCGGGGCGAGCAGTACTTC. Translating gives CASGRTSGGRGEQYF.

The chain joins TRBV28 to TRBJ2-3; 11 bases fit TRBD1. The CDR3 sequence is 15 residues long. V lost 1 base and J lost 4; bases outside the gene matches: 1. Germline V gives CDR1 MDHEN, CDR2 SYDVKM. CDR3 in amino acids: CASSLLGQGADTQYF. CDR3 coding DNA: TGTGCCAGCAGTTTATTGGGACAGGGGGCAGATACGCAGTATTTT.

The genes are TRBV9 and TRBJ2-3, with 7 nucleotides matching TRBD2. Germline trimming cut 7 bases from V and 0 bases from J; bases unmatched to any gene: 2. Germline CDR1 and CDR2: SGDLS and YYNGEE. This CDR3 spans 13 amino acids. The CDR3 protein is CASSSGSTDTQYF. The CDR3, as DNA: TGTGCCAGCTCTAGCGGCAGCACAGATACGCAGTATTTT.

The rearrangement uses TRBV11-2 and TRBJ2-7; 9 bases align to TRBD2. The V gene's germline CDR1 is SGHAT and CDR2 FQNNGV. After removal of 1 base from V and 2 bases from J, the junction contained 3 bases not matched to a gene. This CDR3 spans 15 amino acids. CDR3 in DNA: TGTGCCAGCAGCTTAGTAGGCGGGGGGGCCTACGAGCAGTACTTC. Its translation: CASSLVGGGAYEQYF.

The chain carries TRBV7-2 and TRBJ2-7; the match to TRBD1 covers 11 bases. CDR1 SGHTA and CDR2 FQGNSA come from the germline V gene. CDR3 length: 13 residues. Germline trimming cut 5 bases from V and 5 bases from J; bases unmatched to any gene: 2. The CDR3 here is CASSRTGGNEQYF. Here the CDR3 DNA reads TGTGCCAGCAGCCGGACAGGGGGCAACGAGCAGTACTTC. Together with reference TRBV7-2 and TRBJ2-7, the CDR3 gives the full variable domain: GAGVSQSPSNKVTEKGKDVELRCDPISGHTALYWYRQSLGQGLEFLIYFQGNSAPDKSGLPSDRFSAERTGGSVSTLTIQRTQQEDSAVYLCASSRTGGNEQYFGPGTRLTVT.

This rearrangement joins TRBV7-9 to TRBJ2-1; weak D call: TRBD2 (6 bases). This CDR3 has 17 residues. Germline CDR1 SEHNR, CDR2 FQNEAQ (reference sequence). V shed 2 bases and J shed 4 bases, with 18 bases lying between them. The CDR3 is CASSLRAGEAIYNEQFF. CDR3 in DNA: TGTGCCAGCAGCTTAAGGGCCGGGGAGGCCATTTACAATGAGCAGTTCTTC.

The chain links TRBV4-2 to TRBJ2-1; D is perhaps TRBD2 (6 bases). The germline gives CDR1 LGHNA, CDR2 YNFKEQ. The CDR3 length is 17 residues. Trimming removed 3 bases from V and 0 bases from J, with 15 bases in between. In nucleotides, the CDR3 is TGTGCCAGCAGCCACGGCAGCGGGTTCAGCTCCTACAATGAGCAGTTCTTC. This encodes CASSHGSGFSSYNEQFF.

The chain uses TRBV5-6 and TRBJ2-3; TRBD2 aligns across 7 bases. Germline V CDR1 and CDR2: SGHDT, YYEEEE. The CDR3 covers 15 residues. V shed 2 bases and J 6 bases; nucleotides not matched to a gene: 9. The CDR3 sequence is CASSFRGVQSDTQYF. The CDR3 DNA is TGTGCCAGCAGCTTCCGGGGGGTCCAGTCGGATACGCAGTATTTT.

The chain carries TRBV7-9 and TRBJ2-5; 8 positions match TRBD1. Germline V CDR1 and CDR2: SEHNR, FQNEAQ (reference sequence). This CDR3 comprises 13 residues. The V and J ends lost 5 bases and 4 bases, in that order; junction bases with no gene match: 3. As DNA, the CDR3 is TGTGCCAGCAGCCAGGGGGCTGGAGAGACCCAGTACTTC. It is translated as CASSQGAGETQYF.

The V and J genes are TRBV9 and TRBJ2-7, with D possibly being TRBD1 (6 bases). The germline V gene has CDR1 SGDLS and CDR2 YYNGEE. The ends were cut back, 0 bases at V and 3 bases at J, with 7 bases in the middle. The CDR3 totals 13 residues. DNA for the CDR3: TGTGCCAGCAGCGTAGAACAGGGCTACGAGCAGTACTTC. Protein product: CASSVEQGYEQYF.

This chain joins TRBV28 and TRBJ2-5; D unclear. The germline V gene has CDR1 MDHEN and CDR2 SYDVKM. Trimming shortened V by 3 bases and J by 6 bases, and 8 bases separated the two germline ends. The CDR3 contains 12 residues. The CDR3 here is CASSFKRQTQYF. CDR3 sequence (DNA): TGTGCCAGCAGTTTTAAGCGTCAGACCCAGTACTTC.

Here the CDR3 DNA reads TGCGCCAGCAGCTTTGGACAGAACACTGAAGCTTTCTTT. Translated: CASSFGQNTEAFF. This chain joins TRBV5-1 and TRBJ1-1; the D gene is possibly TRBD1 (5 bases). The germline CDR1 and CDR2 sequences are SGHRS and YFSETQ. The germline V and J ends were trimmed by 2 bases and 1 base, with 6 bases remaining between them. The CDR3 consists of 13 residues.

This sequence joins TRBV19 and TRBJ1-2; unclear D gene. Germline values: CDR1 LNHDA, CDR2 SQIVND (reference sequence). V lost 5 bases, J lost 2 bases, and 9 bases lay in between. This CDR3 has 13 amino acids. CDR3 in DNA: TGTGCCAGTAGTTCTGGACGGAACTATGGCTACACCTTC. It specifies CASSSGRNYGYTF.

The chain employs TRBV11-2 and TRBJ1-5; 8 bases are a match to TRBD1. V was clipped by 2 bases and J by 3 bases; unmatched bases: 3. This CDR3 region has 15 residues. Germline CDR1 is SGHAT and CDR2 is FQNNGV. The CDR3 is CASSLSGGPNQPQHF. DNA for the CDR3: TGTGCCAGCAGCTTATCAGGGGGCCCCAATCAGCCCCAGCATTTT.

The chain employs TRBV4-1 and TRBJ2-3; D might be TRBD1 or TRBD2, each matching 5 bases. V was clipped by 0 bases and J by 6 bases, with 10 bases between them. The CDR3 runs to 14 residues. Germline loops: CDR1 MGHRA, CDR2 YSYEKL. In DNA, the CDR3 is TGCGCCAGCAGCCAAGATGGGGGTGGGGATACGCAGTATTTT. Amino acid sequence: CASSQDGGGDTQYF.

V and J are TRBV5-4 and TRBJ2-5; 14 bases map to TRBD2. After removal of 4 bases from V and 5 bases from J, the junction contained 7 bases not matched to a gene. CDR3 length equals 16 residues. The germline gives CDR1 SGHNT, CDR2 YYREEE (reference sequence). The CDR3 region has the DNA TGTGCCAGCAGCAGGACTAGCGGGGGGCCCGCGGAGACCCAGTACTTC. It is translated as CASSRTSGGPAETQYF.

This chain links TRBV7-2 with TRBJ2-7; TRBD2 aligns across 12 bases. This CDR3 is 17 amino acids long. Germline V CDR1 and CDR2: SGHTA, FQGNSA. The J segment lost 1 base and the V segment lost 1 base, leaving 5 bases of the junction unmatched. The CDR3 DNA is TGTGCCAGCAGCTTAGTCACAGGACTAGCGGGGTCCTACGAGCAGTACTTC. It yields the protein CASSLVTGLAGSYEQYF.

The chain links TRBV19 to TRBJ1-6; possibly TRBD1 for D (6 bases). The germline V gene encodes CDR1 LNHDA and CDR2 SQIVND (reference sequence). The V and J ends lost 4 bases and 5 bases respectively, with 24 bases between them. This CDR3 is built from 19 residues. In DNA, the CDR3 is TGTGCCAGTAGTAAAACCCCCCTTGTCGGACAGCTGGATAATTCACCCCTCCACTTT. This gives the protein CASSKTPLVGQLDNSPLHF.

CDR3 amino acids: CASSPQDSGNTIYF. The CDR3 nucleotides are TGTGCCAGCAGCCCGCAGGATTCTGGAAACACCATATATTTT. The chain links TRBV5-8 to TRBJ1-3; no definite D call. The germline V gene encodes CDR1 SGHTS and CDR2 YDEGEE. V was cut by 4 bases and J by 1 base, with 9 bases left in between. The CDR3 has 14 residues.

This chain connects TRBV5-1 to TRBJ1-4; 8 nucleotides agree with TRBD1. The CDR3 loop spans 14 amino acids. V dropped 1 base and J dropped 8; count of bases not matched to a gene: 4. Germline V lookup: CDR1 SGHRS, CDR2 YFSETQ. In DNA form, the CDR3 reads TGCGCCAGCAGCTTGACAGGGGGAGAGGAAAAACTGTTTTTT. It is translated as CASSLTGGEEKLFF.

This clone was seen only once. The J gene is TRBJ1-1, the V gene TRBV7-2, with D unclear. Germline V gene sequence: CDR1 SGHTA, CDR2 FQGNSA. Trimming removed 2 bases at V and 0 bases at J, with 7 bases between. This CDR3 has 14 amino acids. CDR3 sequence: CASSLWGMNTEAFF. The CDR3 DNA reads TGTGCCAGCAGCTTATGGGGTATGAACACTGAAGCTTTCTTT.

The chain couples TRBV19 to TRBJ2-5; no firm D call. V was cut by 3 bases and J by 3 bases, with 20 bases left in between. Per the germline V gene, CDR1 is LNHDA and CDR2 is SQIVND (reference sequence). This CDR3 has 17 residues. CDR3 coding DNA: TGTGCCAGTAGTATTATTTCACCCTCCCGATCTGAAGAGACCCAGTACTTC. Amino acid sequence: CASSIISPSRSEETQYF.

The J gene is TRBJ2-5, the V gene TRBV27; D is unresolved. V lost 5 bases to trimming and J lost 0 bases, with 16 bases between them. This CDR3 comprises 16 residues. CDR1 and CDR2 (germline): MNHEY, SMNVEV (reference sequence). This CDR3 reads CASSGPLWTYQETQYF. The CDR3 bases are TGTGCCAGCAGTGGTCCCCTCTGGACCTACCAAGAGACCCAGTACTTC.